This T cell receptor beta chain was observed in a study of early T cells in non-severe SARS-CoV-2 infection. Study results and limitations: Matching against VDJdb likely underestimated virus-specific expansions, favoring anti-spike CD8.

The CDR3 has 12 amino acids. Per germline, CDR1 LNHDA and CDR2 SQIVND (reference sequence). V was clipped by 10 bases and J by 6 bases, with 13 bases between them. A single record per CDR3 protein comes from TCRdb applying MiXCR to the 5' RACE reads. The sample contains approximately 47,000 distinct CDR3 sequences, about 6% of which appear only once. Note on this clonotype: Its cognate antigen is unknown.

This sample comprised whole blood, obtained at baseline. The chain combines TRBV19 with TRBJ1-5; no firm D call. The sequence was collected from an adult who was a healthcare worker with PCR-confirmed SARS-CoV-2 infection or an uninfected control (not recorded which). The DNA for the CDR3 is TGTGCCACCTTGAGACAAGGTCAGCCCCAGCATTTT. Its protein product is CATLRQGQPQHF.